This T cell receptor (beta chain) was observed in a study of blood T cells in healthy people across ages. Findings of the study overall: The recorded TCR beta diversity per million T cells decreased in a roughly linear manner with age.

Roughly 10 milliliters was the volume of peripheral blood drawn from each donor. A word on this clonotype: What it binds is unknown.

The trim removed 3 bases at V and 2 bases at J, leaving 9 bases unmatched. Germline V CDR1 and CDR2: DFQATT, SNEGSKA (reference sequence). The CDR3 sequence is 17 residues long. Using a J-beta primer mix together with a sample-barcoded 5' primer, a second PCR was run for roughly 6 to 12 cycles. Each cDNA was tagged by a template-switch adaptor containing 12 random nucleotides. No fewer than 2.5 million CDR3-containing paired-end reads came from each sample. Using its own MiXCR run on the 5' RACE reads, TCRdb lists one record per CDR3 protein. The sample has around 850,000 distinct CDR3 sequences; 30% to 45% are singletons.

This TCR derives from a man younger than 30 in good health. The sample was blood. This chain links TRBV20-1 with TRBJ2-3; 12 nucleotides agree with TRBD2. This chain's CDR3 is CSASLRLAGANTDTQYF. CDR3 DNA sequence: TGCAGTGCTAGTCTACGACTAGCGGGGGCCAACACAGATACGCAGTATTTT.